The clone carrying this T cell receptor (beta chain) was seen only a few times. Its antigen is unknown. The record originates from a study of T cells in Graves' hyperthyroidism and ophthalmopathy. General study results and limits: The model predicted ophthalmopathy a median roughly six months before onset.

RNA transcripts gave rise to amplified TCR beta CDR3 regions. With the HTBI primer set, the TCR CDR3 went through a first round of RT-PCR. TCRdb re-analysed the multiplex PCR reads in MiXCR, keeping a single row per CDR3 protein. The table lists hundreds of thousands of distinct CDR3 sequences, just under 20% of them singletons, with 40% to 50% in the top ten. Trimming took 3 bases from V and 4 from J, leaving 12 bases between them. This CDR3 spans 14 amino acids. The specimen sequenced was blood. The TCR comes from a man aged 35-49 years with Graves' ophthalmopathy. The gene calls are TRBV12-3 or TRBV12-4 and TRBJ1-2; D not resolved. CDR3 nucleotide sequence: TGTGCCAGCAGTTTGGCCACTCACCCCTATGGCTACACCTTC. This sequence encodes CASSLATHPYGYTF.